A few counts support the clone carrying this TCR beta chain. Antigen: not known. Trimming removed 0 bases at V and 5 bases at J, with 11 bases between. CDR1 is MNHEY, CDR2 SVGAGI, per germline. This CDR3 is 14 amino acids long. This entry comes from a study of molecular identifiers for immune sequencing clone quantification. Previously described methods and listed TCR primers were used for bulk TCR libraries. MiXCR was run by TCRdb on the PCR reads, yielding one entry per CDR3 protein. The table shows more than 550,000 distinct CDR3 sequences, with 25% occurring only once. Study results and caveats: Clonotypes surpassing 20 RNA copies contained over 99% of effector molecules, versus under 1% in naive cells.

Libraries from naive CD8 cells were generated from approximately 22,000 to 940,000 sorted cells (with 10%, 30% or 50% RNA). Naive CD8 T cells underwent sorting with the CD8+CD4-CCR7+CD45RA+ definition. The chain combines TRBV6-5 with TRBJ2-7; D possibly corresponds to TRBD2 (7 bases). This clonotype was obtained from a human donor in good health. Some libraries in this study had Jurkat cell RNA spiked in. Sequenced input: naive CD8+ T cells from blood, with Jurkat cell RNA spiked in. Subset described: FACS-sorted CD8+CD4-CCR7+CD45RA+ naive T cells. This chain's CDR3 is CASSYSGGADEQYF. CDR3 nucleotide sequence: TGTGCCAGCAGTTACTCTGGGGGGGCGGACGAGCAGTACTTC.